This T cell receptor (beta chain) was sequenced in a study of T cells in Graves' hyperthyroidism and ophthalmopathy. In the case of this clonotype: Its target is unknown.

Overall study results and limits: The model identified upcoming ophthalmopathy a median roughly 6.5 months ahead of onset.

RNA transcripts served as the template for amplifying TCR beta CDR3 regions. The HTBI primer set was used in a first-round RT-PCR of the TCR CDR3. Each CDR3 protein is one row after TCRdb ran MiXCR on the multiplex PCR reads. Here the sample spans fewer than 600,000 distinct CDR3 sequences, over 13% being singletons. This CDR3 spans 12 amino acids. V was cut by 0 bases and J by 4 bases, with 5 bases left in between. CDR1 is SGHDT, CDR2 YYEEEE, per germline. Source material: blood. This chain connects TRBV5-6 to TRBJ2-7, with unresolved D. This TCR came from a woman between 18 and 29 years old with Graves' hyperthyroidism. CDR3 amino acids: CASSLEDYEQYV. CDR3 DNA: TGTGCCAGCAGCTTGGAAGATTACGAGCAGTACGTC.